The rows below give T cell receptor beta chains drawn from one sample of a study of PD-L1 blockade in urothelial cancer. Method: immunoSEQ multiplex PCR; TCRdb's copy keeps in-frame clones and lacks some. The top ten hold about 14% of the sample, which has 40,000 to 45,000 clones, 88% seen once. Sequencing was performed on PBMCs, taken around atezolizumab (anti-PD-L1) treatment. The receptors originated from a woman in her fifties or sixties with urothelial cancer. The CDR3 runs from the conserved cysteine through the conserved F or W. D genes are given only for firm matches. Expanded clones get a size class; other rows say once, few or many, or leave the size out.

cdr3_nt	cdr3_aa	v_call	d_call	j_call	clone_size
TGTGCCACCCAGGTCGCAGGAAACGAGCAGTACTTC	CATQVAGNEQYF	TRBV19	-	TRBJ2-7	few
TGTGCCAGCAGCCTACGACTAGACGGGGAGACCCAGTACTTC	CASSLRLDGETQYF	TRBV7-9	-	TRBJ2-5	-
TGTGCCAGCAGGAGGGGGAGTGAGGAGACCCAGTACTTC	CASRRGSEETQYF	TRBV6-1	-	TRBJ2-5	-
TGCGCCAGCAGCCAAGACTCGGGCGGAAAGGGGAATCAGCCCCAGCATTTT	CASSQDSGGKGNQPQHF	TRBV4-1	-	TRBJ1-5	-
TGTGCCAGCAGCTTAGGTGTCAGCTCCTACGAGCAGTACTTC	CASSLGVSSYEQYF	TRBV7-2	-	TRBJ2-7	-
TGTGCCAGCAGTCCCGGGACACTGAACACTGAAGCTTTCTTT	CASSPGTLNTEAFF	TRBV28	-	TRBJ1-1	-
TGTGCCAGCAGTTCCCTGTCGGGGGGGGGAGAGACCCAGTACTTC	CASSSLSGGGETQYF	TRBV2	TRBD2	TRBJ2-5	-
TGTGCCAGCAGCGAACAGGGAGGGCTGGAGACCCAGTACTTC	CASSEQGGLETQYF	TRBV9	-	TRBJ2-5	-
TGTGCCAGCAGTTTATTGGGGGGACCCTCGGGAGAGCAGTACTTC	CASSLLGGPSGEQYF	TRBV27	-	TRBJ2-7	-
TGTGCCAGCAGCTTGGGTACAGAGGGTCCCGGGGAGCTGTTTTTT	CASSLGTEGPGELFF	TRBV7-6	-	TRBJ2-2	-